This TCR beta chain was identified during a study of blood T cell repertoires in COVID-19. Generated by immunoSEQ multiplex PCR, the TCRdb table keeps only in-frame clones and is missing some. The sample has fewer than 200,000 clones; almost 85% are singletons. V was cut by 0 bases and J by 4 bases, with 9 bases left in between. The length of the CDR3 is 14 residues. Per germline, CDR1 MNHEY and CDR2 SVGAGI. The V call is TRBV6-5, the J call TRBJ1-2; D perhaps matches TRBD1 (6 bases). Source material: peripheral blood. This clonotype was sampled from a man aged 40-49 years who had recovered from COVID-19. As DNA, the CDR3 is TGTGCCAGCAGTTACTCGGGGGCTACCTATGGCTACACCTTC. Translating gives CASSYSGATYGYTF.